Listed here are 22 T cell receptor beta chains from one sample, sequenced in a study of cytotoxic CD8 clonotypes in ibrutinib-treated CLL. The repertoire was sequenced with immunoSEQ multiplex PCR; TCRdb's copy has only in-frame clones and lacks some. The data show some 81,000 clones, 75% to 85% seen once. This material consisted of PBMCs, taken after 12 months of ibrutinib treatment. The receptor set was obtained from a human donor with chronic lymphocytic leukemia.

The chain recombines TRBV19 with TRBJ1-3, with D unresolved. Trimming left V 3 bases short and J 0 bases short, with 9 bases between. The CDR3 consists of 15 residues. CDR1 LNHDA and CDR2 SQIVND come from the germline V gene (reference sequence). CDR3 sequence (DNA): TGTGCCAGTAGTATGCGGCGGACCTCTGGAAACACCATATATTTT. This codes for CASSMRRTSGNTIYF.

The V gene is TRBV19, the J gene TRBJ1-3, with D unclear. The ends were cut back, 0 bases at V and 5 bases at J, with 14 bases in the middle. This CDR3 is 16 amino acids long. Germline CDR1 reads LNHDA; CDR2 reads SQIVND (reference sequence). CDR3 region: CASSIDFIPGRNTIYF. Written as DNA, the CDR3 is TGTGCCAGTAGTATAGATTTTATCCCTGGCCGAAACACCATATATTTT.

The chain carries TRBV18 and TRBJ1-6; D remains ambiguous. The CDR3 sequence is 15 residues long. In germline, CDR1 is KGHSH, CDR2 LQKENI. V shed 2 bases and J shed 8 bases, with 13 bases lying between them. The CDR3 here is CASSPVPATDSPLHF. CDR3 DNA sequence: TGTGCCAGCTCACCAGTGCCAGCTACCGATTCACCCCTCCACTTT. Based on the CDR3 plus reference TRBV18 and TRBJ1-6, the full variable domain is NAGVMQNPRHLVRRRGQEARLRCSPMKGHSHVYWYRQLPEEGLKFMVYLQKENIIDESGMPKERFSAEFPKEGPSILRIQQVVRGDSAAYFCASSPVPATDSPLHFGNGTRLTVT.

On this clone itself: Germline and junction disagree at one end, which may indicate a read error. V usage is TRBV7-7 and J usage is TRBJ1-6; D might be TRBD1 (6 bases). Germline values: CDR1 SSHAT, CDR2 FNYEAQ (reference sequence). This CDR3 is 16 amino acids long. CDR3 amino acids: CASSLAAGGRYSPLHF. The CDR3 DNA sequence: TGTGCTAGCAGCTTAGCGGCCGGGGGCCGATATTCACCCCTCCACTTT.

The rearrangement links TRBV28 to TRBJ2-7; D is uncertain. The CDR3 length is 15 residues. Trimming shortened V by 4 bases and J by 1 base, and 14 bases separated the two germline ends. The germline gives CDR1 MDHEN, CDR2 SYDVKM. The CDR3 bases are TGTGCCAGCAGTTCTCTCCGAGGTAAATCCTACGAGCAGTACTTC. As protein: CASSSLRGKSYEQYF.

The J gene is TRBJ2-1, the V gene TRBV7-7, with TRBD1 as a possible D gene (5 bases). Germline CDR1 is SSHAT and CDR2 is FNYEAQ (reference sequence). Deletions cut 5 bases from V and 2 bases from J, with 10 bases between. This CDR3 has 14 amino acids. Here the CDR3 DNA reads TGTGCCAGCAGCCAGGGTAACGCCTACAATGAGCAGTTCTTC. It is translated as CASSQGNAYNEQFF.

The chain employs TRBV7-3 and TRBJ2-1; D could derive from TRBD1 or TRBD2 (7 bases each). Trimming took 5 bases from V and 2 from J, leaving 16 bases between them. The CDR3 runs 16 residues. Germline loops: CDR1 SGHTA, CDR2 FQGTGA. CDR3 DNA: TGTGCCAGCAGCCCACAGAGCGGGACAGCCTACAATGAGCAGTTCTTC. Its protein is CASSPQSGTAYNEQFF.

V usage is TRBV2 and J usage is TRBJ2-3, with D unresolved. Deletions cut 4 bases from V and 4 bases from J, with 3 bases between. Germline values: CDR1 SNHLY, CDR2 FYNNEI. There are 11 residues in the CDR3. The CDR3 sequence: CASSAPDTQYF. The DNA of the CDR3 is TGTGCCAGCAGTGCCCCAGATACGCAGTATTTT.

The V gene is TRBV10-3, the J gene TRBJ2-7, with a possible D match to TRBD2 (6 bases). Trimming took off 5 bases at V and 5 bases at J, with 10 bases between the two ends. CDR3 length: 12 amino acids. Germline V gives CDR1 ENHRY, CDR2 SYGVKD. CDR3 region: CAISRSGDEQYF. The CDR3 coding sequence is TGTGCCATCAGTCGTTCGGGGGACGAGCAGTACTTC.

V usage is TRBV5-5 and J usage is TRBJ2-5, with D perhaps matching TRBD2 (6 bases). There are 16 residues in the CDR3. Germline CDR1 is SGHKS and CDR2 is YYEKEE (reference sequence). V lost 0 bases to trimming and J lost 5 bases, with 17 bases between them. Written as DNA, the CDR3 is TGTGCCAGCAGCTTGGCGGGGCGGGAACGCGGTGAGACCCAGTACTTC. Translated: CASSLAGRERGETQYF. The full variable domain, with the rest looked up from reference TRBV5-5 and TRBJ2-5, is DAGVTQSPTHLIKTRGQQVTLRCSPISGHKSVSWYQQVLGQGPQFIFQYYEKEERGRGNFPDRFSARQFPNYSSELNVNALLLGDSALYLCASSLAGRERGETQYFGPGTRLLVL.

This chain connects TRBV27 to TRBJ2-3; D uncertain. Trimming stripped 2 bases from V and 2 bases from J, with 5 bases between. Germline CDR1 is MNHEY and CDR2 is SMNVEV (reference sequence). This CDR3 has 13 amino acids. This CDR3 reads CASSLLPTDTQYF. CDR3 nucleotide sequence: TGTGCCAGCAGTTTACTCCCCACAGATACGCAGTATTTT.

This chain connects TRBV6-6 to TRBJ2-7; 13 positions match TRBD2. CDR1 is MNHNY and CDR2 is SVGAGI in the germline V gene (reference sequence). CDR3 length: 15 amino acids. With 2 bases clipped from V and 12 bases from J, the junction kept 10 bases outside the gene matches. The CDR3 sequence is CASSYLAGLAGARYF. The CDR3 DNA reads TGTGCCAGCAGTTACCTCGCTGGACTAGCGGGAGCGCGGTACTTC.

This clone has just a few counts. The gene calls are TRBV19 and TRBJ2-7; the match to TRBD1 covers 10 bases. V gave up 5 bases and J gave up 3 bases; unmatched junction bases: 7. CDR1 is LNHDA and CDR2 is SQIVND in the germline V gene (reference sequence). CDR3 size: 15 residues. CDR3 in amino acids: CASSPRDRGGYEQYF. Here the CDR3 DNA reads TGTGCCAGTAGTCCCCGGGACAGGGGTGGCTACGAGCAGTACTTC.

The CDR3 spells CASSPQGAGYGYTF. The DNA of the CDR3 is TGTGCCAGCAGCCCCCAGGGGGCGGGCTATGGCTACACCTTC. This sequence joins TRBV7-9 and TRBJ1-2; 8 nucleotides agree with TRBD1. The CDR3 spans 14 residues. Trimming cost V 5 bases and J 4 bases; bases outside gene matches: 6. Germline CDR1 is SEHNR and CDR2 is FQNEAQ (reference sequence). The complete variable domain, with remaining parts taken from reference TRBV7-9 and TRBJ1-2, reads DTGVSQNPRHKITKRGQNVTFRCDPISEHNRLYWYRQTLGQGPEFLTYFQNEAQLEKSRLLSDRFSAERPKGSFSTLEIQRTEQGDSAMYLCASSPQGAGYGYTFGSGTRLTVV.

The gene calls are TRBV18 and TRBJ1-2; D not certain. Trimming removed 3 bases at V and 8 bases at J, with 16 bases between. The CDR3 spans 14 residues. The germline V gene has CDR1 KGHSH and CDR2 LQKENI. This CDR3 reads CASSPAGIAGGYTF. The CDR3 region has the DNA TGTGCCAGCTCACCCGCCGGGATTGCTGGCGGCTACACCTTC.

The chain joins TRBV5-1 to TRBJ1-1; the match to TRBD1 covers 7 bases. The trim removed 6 bases at V and 1 base at J, leaving 3 bases unmatched. In germline, CDR1 is SGHRS, CDR2 YFSETQ. The CDR3 totals 13 residues. CDR3 sequence: CASKWTGNTEAFF. Written as DNA, the CDR3 is TGCGCCAGCAAATGGACAGGGAACACTGAAGCTTTCTTT.

The CDR3 DNA is TGTGCCAGCAGCGGTCGGACTAGCGGGGGTAGAGATACGCAGTATTTT. This encodes CASSGRTSGGRDTQYF. This chain uses TRBV9 with TRBJ2-3; 13 bases align to TRBD2. V lost 3 bases to trimming and J lost 5 bases; unmatched junction nucleotides: 6. Germline V gives CDR1 SGDLS, CDR2 YYNGEE. The CDR3 loop spans 16 amino acids.

The chain joins TRBV11-1 to TRBJ1-2; TRBD1 aligns across 9 bases. J lost 4 bases, V lost 5 bases, and 8 bases had no gene match. The CDR3 runs 15 residues. The germline gives CDR1 SGHAT, CDR2 FQDESV (reference sequence). The CDR3 DNA is TGTGCCAGCAGCCCACAGGGGACAGGGATCTATGGCTACACCTTC. This gives the protein CASSPQGTGIYGYTF.

The J gene is TRBJ2-5, the V gene TRBV7-2, with 9 bases identical to TRBD2. The CDR3 spans 18 residues. The V gene end was trimmed by 1 base and the J gene end by 1 base; junction bases not matched to a gene: 10. The germline V gene encodes CDR1 SGHTA and CDR2 FQGNSA. The CDR3 nucleotides read TGTGCCAGCAGCTTAGTAGTGGCGGGGGGGTCCCTCCAAGAGACCCAGTACTTC. Translated: CASSLVVAGGSLQETQYF.

The chain combines TRBV7-6 with TRBJ1-1; D remains ambiguous. Germline V CDR1 and CDR2: SGHVS, FNYEAQ. The CDR3 contains 13 residues. V was pared by 6 bases and J by 0 bases, with 8 bases between. The CDR3 protein is CASRYGVNTEAFF. For the CDR3, the DNA is TGTGCCAGCAGATACGGGGTGAACACTGAAGCTTTCTTT.

The chain uses TRBV5-6 and TRBJ2-1; TRBD2 aligns across 10 bases. V trimming: 4 bases; J trimming: 10 bases; junction bases outside the gene matches: 11. Germline assignment: CDR1 SGHDT and CDR2 YYEEEE. This CDR3 comprises 15 residues. The CDR3 is CASSRPAGGRWEQFF. CDR3 nucleotides: TGTGCCAGCAGCCGACCAGCGGGGGGGCGTTGGGAGCAGTTCTTC.

This clone has a handful of counts. The chain links TRBV10-3 to TRBJ2-1, with D perhaps matching TRBD1 (5 bases). V lost 4 bases and J lost 5, with 15 bases in between. CDR1 ENHRY and CDR2 SYGVKD come from the germline V gene. The CDR3 is 15 amino acids. The CDR3 is CAISGFQGVHNEQFF. DNA of the CDR3: TGTGCCATCAGTGGTTTCCAGGGTGTCCACAATGAGCAGTTCTTC.